The TCR beta chain under discussion was sequenced for a study of OX40 agonist ivuxolimab in advanced cancers. Background on the study: Under the entry rules, prior anti-PD-1, anti-PD-L1 or anti-CTLA-4 therapy was allowed, and 40% had some.

Profiling relied on immunoSEQ multiplex PCR, and the TCRdb table lists in-frame clones only, not all of them. This sample has 95,000 to 110,000 clones, with approximately 90% found just once. The germline V and J ends were trimmed by 11 bases and 5 bases, with 15 bases remaining between them. The CDR3 runs to 13 residues. Germline lookup yields CDR1 SNHLY and CDR2 FYNNEI. The J gene is TRBJ1-4, the V gene TRBV2; no firm D call. The source material was CD4+ or CD8+ T cells sorted from blood, sampled in a trial of the OX40 agonist ivuxolimab. The TCR comes from an adult with an advanced solid tumor such as melanoma, head and neck, liver or kidney cancer. The CDR3 region has the DNA TGTGCCGGCCAAATCAGGCGGAATGAAAAACTGTTTTTT. Translated: CAGQIRRNEKLFF.